The entry below describes one T cell receptor beta chain. Antigen: not known. This sample was included in a study of CD8 T cells in ankylosing spondylitis. The CDR3 contains 14 residues. Germline V lookup: CDR1 SEHNR, CDR2 FQNEAQ (reference sequence). Germline trimming cut 4 bases from V and 5 bases from J; bases unmatched to any gene: 1. Libraries for TCR beta were made by quantitative 5'-RACE with molecular barcodes. TCRdb reanalysed the 5' RACE reads using MiXCR and keeps one entry per CDR3 protein. The top ten clones hold around 4.9% of a sample with around 210,000 distinct CDR3 sequences, roughly 8.2% of them seen once. General observations from the study: The authors reported significant enrichment of disease-linked clones in matched ankylosing spondylitis synovial fluid. Disease-associated clonotypes exhibited CD8+ identity and were relatively infrequent in peripheral blood. What appeared characteristic of ankylosing spondylitis blood was a TCR beta motif of fewer than ten highly homologous variants.

The J gene is TRBJ2-3, the V gene TRBV7-9, with 12 bases matching TRBD2. The sample taken for sequencing was blood, either unsorted or a sorted T cell fraction (not recorded which). The source of this sequence is a female donor with ankylosing spondylitis or in good health (not recorded which). The DNA of the CDR3 is TGTGCCAGCAGCTGGACTAGCGGGATAGATACGCAGTATTTT. Translated: CASSWTSGIDTQYF.